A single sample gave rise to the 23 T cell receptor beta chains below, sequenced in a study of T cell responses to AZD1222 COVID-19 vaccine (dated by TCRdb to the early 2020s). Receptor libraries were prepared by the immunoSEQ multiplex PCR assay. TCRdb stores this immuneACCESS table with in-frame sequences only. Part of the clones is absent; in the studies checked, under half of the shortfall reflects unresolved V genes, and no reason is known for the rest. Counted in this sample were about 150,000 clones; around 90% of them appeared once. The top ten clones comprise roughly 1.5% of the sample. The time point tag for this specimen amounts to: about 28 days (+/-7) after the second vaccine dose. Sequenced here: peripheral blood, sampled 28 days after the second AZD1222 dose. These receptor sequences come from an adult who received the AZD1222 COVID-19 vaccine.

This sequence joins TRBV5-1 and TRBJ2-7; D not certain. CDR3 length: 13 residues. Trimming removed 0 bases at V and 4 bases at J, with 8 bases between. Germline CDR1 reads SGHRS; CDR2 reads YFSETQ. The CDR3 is CASSLGEFYEQYF. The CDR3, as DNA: TGCGCCAGCAGCTTGGGCGAGTTTTACGAGCAGTACTTC.

The CDR3 DNA reads as TGCGCCAGCAGCTACAGTGGGGACGGAAACACCATATATTTT. Protein: CASSYSGDGNTIYF. The genes are TRBV5-1 and TRBJ1-3; TRBD1 is a possible D gene (5 bases). V lost 3 bases to trimming and J lost 4 bases, with 11 bases between them. Per germline, CDR1 SGHRS and CDR2 YFSETQ. The CDR3 runs 14 residues.

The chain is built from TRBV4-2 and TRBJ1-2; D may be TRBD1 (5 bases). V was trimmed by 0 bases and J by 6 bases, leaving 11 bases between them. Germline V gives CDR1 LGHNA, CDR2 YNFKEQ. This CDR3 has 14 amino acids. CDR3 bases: TGTGCCAGCAGCCAAGAAGGTCAGGGTGATGGCTACACCTTC. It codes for CASSQEGQGDGYTF.

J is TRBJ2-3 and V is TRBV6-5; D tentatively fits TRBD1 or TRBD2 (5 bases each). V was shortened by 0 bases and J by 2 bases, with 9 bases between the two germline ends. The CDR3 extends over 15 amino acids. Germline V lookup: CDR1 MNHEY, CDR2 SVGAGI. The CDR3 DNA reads TGTGCCAGCAGTTACTCAGAGGGGTACACAGATACGCAGTATTTT. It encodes CASSYSEGYTDTQYF.

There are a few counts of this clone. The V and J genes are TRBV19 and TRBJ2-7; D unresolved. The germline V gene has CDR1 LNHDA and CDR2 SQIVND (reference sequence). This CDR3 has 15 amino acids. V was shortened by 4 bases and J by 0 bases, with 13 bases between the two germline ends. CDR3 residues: CASSTKTQSSYEQYF. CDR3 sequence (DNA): TGTGCCAGTAGTACGAAGACCCAGAGCTCCTACGAGCAGTACTTC.

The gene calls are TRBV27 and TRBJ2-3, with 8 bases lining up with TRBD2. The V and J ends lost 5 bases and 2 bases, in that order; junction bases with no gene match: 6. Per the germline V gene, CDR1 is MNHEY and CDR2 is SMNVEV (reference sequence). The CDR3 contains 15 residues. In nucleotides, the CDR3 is TGTGCCAGCAGTCTCCTGGGACTAGTCACAGATACGCAGTATTTT. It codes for CASSLLGLVTDTQYF.

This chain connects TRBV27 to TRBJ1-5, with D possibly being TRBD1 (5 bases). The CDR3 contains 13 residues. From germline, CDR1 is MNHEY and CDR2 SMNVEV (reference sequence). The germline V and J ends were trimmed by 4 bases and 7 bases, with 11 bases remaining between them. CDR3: CASSWAPGQPQHF. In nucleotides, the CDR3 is TGTGCCAGCAGTTGGGCCCCAGGGCAGCCCCAGCATTTT.

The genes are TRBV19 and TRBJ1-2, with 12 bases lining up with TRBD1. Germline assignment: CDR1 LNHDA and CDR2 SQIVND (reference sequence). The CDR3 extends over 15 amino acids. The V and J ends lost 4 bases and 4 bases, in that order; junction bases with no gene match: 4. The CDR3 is CASSKGTGGIYGYTF. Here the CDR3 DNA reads TGTGCCAGTAGTAAAGGGACAGGGGGCATCTATGGCTACACCTTC. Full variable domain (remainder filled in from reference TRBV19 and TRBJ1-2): DGGITQSPKYLFRKEGQNVTLSCEQNLNHDAMYWYRQDPGQGLRLIYYSQIVNDFQKGDIAEGYSVSREKKESFPLTVTSAQKNPTAFYLCASSKGTGGIYGYTFGSGTRLTVV.

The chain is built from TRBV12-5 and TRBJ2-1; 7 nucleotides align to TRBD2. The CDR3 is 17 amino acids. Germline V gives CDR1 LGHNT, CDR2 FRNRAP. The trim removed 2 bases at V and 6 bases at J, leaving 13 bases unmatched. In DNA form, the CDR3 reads TGTGCTAGTGGTTTGTTGAAGGGCGGGGGAGTATCCAATGAGCAGTTCTTC. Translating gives CASGLLKGGGVSNEQFF.

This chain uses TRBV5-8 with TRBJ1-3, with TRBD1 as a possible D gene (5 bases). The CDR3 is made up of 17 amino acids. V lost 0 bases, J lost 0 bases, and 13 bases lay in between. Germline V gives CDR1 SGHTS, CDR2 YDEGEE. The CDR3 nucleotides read TGTGCCAGCAGCTTGGTAGCAGGACAAATCTCTGGAAACACCATATATTTT. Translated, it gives CASSLVAGQISGNTIYF.

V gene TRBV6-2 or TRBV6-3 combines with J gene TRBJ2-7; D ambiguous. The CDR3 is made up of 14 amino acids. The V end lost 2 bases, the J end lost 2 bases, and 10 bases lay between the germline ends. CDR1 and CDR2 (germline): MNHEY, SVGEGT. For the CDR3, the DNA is TGTGCCAGCAGTTACCCTCGGTACACCTACGAGCAGTACTTC. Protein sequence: CASSYPRYTYEQYF.

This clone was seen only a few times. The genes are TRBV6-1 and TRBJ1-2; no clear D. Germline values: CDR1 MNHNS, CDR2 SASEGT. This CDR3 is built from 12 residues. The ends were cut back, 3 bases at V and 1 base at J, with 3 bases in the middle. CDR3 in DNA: TGTGCCAGCAGTGAGATTAACTATGGCTACACCTTC. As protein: CASSEINYGYTF.

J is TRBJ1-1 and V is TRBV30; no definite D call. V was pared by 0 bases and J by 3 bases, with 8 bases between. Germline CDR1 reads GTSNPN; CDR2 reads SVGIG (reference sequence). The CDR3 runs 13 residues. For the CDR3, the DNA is TGTGCCTGGAGTGTAAGAGGAGACACTGAAGCTTTCTTT. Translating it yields CAWSVRGDTEAFF.

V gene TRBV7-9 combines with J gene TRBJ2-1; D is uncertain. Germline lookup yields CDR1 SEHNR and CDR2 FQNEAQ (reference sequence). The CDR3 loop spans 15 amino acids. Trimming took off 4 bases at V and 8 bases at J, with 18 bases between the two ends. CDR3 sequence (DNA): TGTGCCAGCAGCTCTGTTTGGGCTCGTGGGGATGAGCAGTTCTTC. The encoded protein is CASSSVWARGDEQFF.

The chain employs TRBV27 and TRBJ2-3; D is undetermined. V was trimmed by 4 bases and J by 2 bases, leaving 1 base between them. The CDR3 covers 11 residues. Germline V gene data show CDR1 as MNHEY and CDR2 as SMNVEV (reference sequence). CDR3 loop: CASSSTDTQYF. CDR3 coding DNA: TGTGCCAGCAGTTCCACAGATACGCAGTATTTT.

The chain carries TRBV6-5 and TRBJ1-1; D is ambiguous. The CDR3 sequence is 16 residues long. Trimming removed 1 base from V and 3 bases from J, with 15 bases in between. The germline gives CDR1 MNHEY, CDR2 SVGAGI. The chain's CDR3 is CASSYLPGRDHTEAFF. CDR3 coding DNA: TGTGCCAGCAGTTACTTGCCCGGACGGGATCACACTGAAGCTTTCTTT.

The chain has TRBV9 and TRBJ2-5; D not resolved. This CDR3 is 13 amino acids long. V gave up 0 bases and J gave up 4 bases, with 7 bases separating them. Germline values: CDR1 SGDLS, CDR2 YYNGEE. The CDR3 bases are TGTGCCAGCAGCGTAGACCTAGGAGAGACCCAGTACTTC. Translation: CASSVDLGETQYF.

In DNA, the CDR3 is TGTGCCAGCAGTTCGGGGGGGGACAGAATTTATAACTATGGCTACACCTTC. It specifies CASSSGGDRIYNYGYTF. The J gene is TRBJ1-2, the V gene TRBV28, with 7 positions matching TRBD1. Per the germline V gene, CDR1 is MDHEN and CDR2 is SYDVKM. CDR3 size: 17 residues. The junction had 12 bases not matched to a gene; V was cut back by 4 bases and J by 1 base.

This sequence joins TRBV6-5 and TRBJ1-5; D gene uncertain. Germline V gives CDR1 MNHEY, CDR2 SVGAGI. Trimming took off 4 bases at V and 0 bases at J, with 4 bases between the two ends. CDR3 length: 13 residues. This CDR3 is CASSSYSNQPQHF. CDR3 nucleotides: TGTGCCAGCAGTTCGTATAGCAATCAGCCCCAGCATTTT.

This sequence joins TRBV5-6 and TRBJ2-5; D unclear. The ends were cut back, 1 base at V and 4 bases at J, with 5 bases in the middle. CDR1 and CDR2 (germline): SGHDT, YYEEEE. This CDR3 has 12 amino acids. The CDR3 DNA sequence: TGTGCCAGCAGCTTGATAGCAGAGACCCAGTACTTC. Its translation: CASSLIAETQYF.

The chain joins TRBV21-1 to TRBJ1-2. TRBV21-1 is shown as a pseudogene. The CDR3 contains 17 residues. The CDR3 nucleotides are TGTGCCAGCAGCACAAGAGGCTTACGAGTTCATAACTATGGCTACACCTTC. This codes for CASSTRGLRVHNYGYTF.

The CDR3 DNA sequence: TGTGCCAGCAGTGGATCCGGATATAGCAATCAGCCCCAGCATTTT. Translated, it gives CASSGSGYSNQPQHF. The chain couples TRBV2 to TRBJ1-5; D not certain. Per germline, CDR1 SNHLY and CDR2 FYNNEI. V gave up 4 bases and J gave up 0 bases, with 10 bases separating them. This CDR3 region has 15 residues.

The CDR3 sequence: CASSILAGTGSFYEQYF. CDR3 DNA sequence: TGCGCCAGCAGCATACTGGCCGGGACAGGGTCATTCTACGAGCAGTACTTC. The chain uses TRBV5-1 and TRBJ2-7; 9 nucleotides agree with TRBD1. The CDR3 is 17 residues long. V dropped 4 bases and J dropped 3; count of bases not matched to a gene: 14. Germline CDR1 reads SGHRS; CDR2 reads YFSETQ.